The 12 T cell receptor beta chains below come from one sample, sequenced in a study of persistence of HIV-infected CD4 T cells. Cells were stimulated with CMV-infected fibroblast lysates at about 9.4 ug/mL. Responding CD4+ T cells were sorted by upregulation of both CD40 ligand and CD69. The immunoSEQ assay was version 4, run in survey mode. TCRdb's table, derived via immunoSEQ multiplex PCR, lists solely in-frame clones and lacks some. The sample includes some 8,000 clones, less than 75% of them seen just once. No antigen has been identified for these receptors. The sequenced sample was CD4+ T cells sorted from PBMCs after roughly 18-hour stimulation, obtained from a patient who received antiretroviral therapy. These TCRs come from an adult man with HIV who was CMV-seropositive.

V usage is TRBV9 and J usage is TRBJ1-3, with a tentative D call TRBD1 (6 bases). CDR3 length: 15 amino acids. Germline V gene sequence: CDR1 SGDLS, CDR2 YYNGEE. Deletions cut 3 bases from V and 4 bases from J, with 14 bases between. Here the CDR3 DNA reads TGTGCCAGCAGCGGTAACAGGGTGAGCGGAAACACCATATATTTT. Residues: CASSGNRVSGNTIYF.

The chain joins TRBV4-1 to TRBJ1-3; tentative D call: TRBD1 (5 bases). CDR1 and CDR2 from the germline V gene are MGHRA and YSYEKL. CDR3 length: 17 residues. The V gene lost 0 bases and the J gene lost 3 bases, with 15 bases spanning the gap. The CDR3 reads CASSQEGGAQGGNTIYF. The CDR3 region has the DNA TGCGCCAGCAGCCAAGAAGGAGGGGCGCAAGGTGGAAACACCATATATTTT.

The V gene is TRBV5-1, the J gene TRBJ2-7; TRBD1 matches at 10 bases. The CDR3 consists of 15 residues. In germline, CDR1 is SGHRS, CDR2 YFSETQ. Trimming cost V 8 bases and J 6 bases; bases outside gene matches: 14. Here the CDR3 DNA reads TGCGCCAGTTCTGAGCTTACCGGGACAGGGGTCGAGCAGTACTTC. Translation gives CASSELTGTGVEQYF.

This chain joins TRBV7-3 and TRBJ2-1; perhaps TRBD1 as D (6 bases). The germline V and J ends were trimmed by 5 bases and 1 base, with 12 bases remaining between them. CDR1 SGHTA and CDR2 FQGTGA come from the germline V gene. This CDR3 contains 15 residues. As DNA, the CDR3 is TGTGCCAGCAGCCCCTCGGACAGTTCCTACAATGAGCAGTTCTTC. This sequence encodes CASSPSDSSYNEQFF.

In this sample, this clone turned up a few times. The chain couples TRBV7-9 to TRBJ2-7, with TRBD1 identical over 8 bases. Germline CDR1 and CDR2: SEHNR and FQNEAQ (reference sequence). Unmatched junction bases numbered 3, after V lost 1 base and J lost 4 bases. The CDR3 sequence is 14 residues long. The DNA of the CDR3 is TGTGCCAGCAGCTTAGTCGGACAGGGTTACGAGCAGTACTTC. Translation: CASSLVGQGYEQYF.

The J gene is TRBJ1-5, the V gene TRBV2; no clear D. The CDR3 contains 13 residues. Germline lookup yields CDR1 SNHLY and CDR2 FYNNEI. V dropped 9 bases and J dropped 4 bases, with 13 bases sitting between them. The CDR3 protein is CASGRRGNQPQHF. As DNA, the CDR3 is TGTGCCAGTGGAAGGCGGGGAAATCAGCCCCAGCATTTT.

This chain joins TRBV29-1 and TRBJ1-2; possible D gene TRBD1, 6 bases. V lost 6 bases and J 3 bases, leaving 11 bases between the germline ends. The CDR3 has 12 residues. Germline lookup yields CDR1 SQVTM and CDR2 ANQGSEA. The CDR3 DNA is TGCAGCGTCGACCCAGGGGACTATGGCTACACCTTC. Its translation is CSVDPGDYGYTF.

This clone has a single count. The V and J genes are TRBV16 and TRBJ2-4; 8 bases match TRBD1. The CDR3 has 16 residues. Trimming removed 2 bases from V and 1 base from J; junction bases left unmatched: 4. Germline CDR1 reads KGHSY; CDR2 reads FQNENV. The DNA for the CDR3 is TGTGCCAGCAGCCAAGCCAGGGGGCTGGCCAAAAACATTCAGTACTTC. This codes for CASSQARGLAKNIQYF.

Worth noting for this clone: Just one base apart from a much larger clone, this may be a read error. This sample includes further DNA sequences coding for the same CDR3. The chain employs TRBV19 and TRBJ1-1, with D tentatively TRBD1 (5 bases). This CDR3 is built from 11 residues. CDR1 and CDR2 from the germline V gene are LNHDA and SQIVND (reference sequence). V dropped 7 bases and J dropped 4 bases, with 7 bases sitting between them. The CDR3: CASTGSTEAFF. The CDR3 DNA sequence: TGTGCCAGTACAGGGTCCACTGAAGCTTTCTTT. The full variable domain, rest sourced from reference TRBV19 and TRBJ1-1, is DGGITQSPKYLFRKEGQNVTLSCEQNLNHDAMYWYRQDPGQGLRLIYYSQIVNDFQKGDIAEGYSVSREKKESFPLTVTSAQKNPTAFYLCASTGSTEAFFGQGTRLTVV.

The V and J genes are TRBV5-1 and TRBJ2-1; TRBD1 agrees at 7 bases. The length of the CDR3 is 17 residues. Germline loops: CDR1 SGHRS, CDR2 YFSETQ. With V trimmed by 0 bases and J by 1 base, 7 bases remained unmatched. This CDR3 reads CASSLVGAGGSYNEQFF. In DNA, the CDR3 is TGCGCCAGCAGCTTGGTTGGGGCAGGGGGATCCTACAATGAGCAGTTCTTC. Full variable domain (remainder filled in from reference TRBV5-1 and TRBJ2-1): KAGVTQTPRYLIKTRGQQVTLSCSPISGHRSVSWYQQTPGQGLQFLFEYFSETQRNKGNFPGRFSGRQFSNSRSEMNVSTLELGDSALYLCASSLVGAGGSYNEQFFGPGTRLTVL.

Note on this clone: This specimen includes other DNA sequences encoding the same CDR3. The chain carries TRBV7-2 and TRBJ1-1; the D is unclear. Germline CDR1 and CDR2: SGHTA and FQGNSA. This CDR3 has 11 amino acids. The germline V and J ends were trimmed by 2 bases and 5 bases, with 3 bases remaining between them. The CDR3 sequence: CASSLKTEAFF. Written as DNA, the CDR3 is TGTGCCAGCAGCTTAAAGACTGAAGCTTTCTTT.

This sequence joins TRBV11-2 and TRBJ2-3; 9 bases fit TRBD1. This CDR3 region has 15 residues. The germline gives CDR1 SGHAT, CDR2 FQNNGV. V lost 5 bases and J lost 0; bases outside the gene matches: 3. CDR3 nucleotides: TGTGCCAGCAGCCGGACAGGGGTCAGCACAGATACGCAGTATTTT. It translates to CASSRTGVSTDTQYF.